This T cell receptor (beta chain) was recorded in a study of T cells in Graves' hyperthyroidism and ophthalmopathy (dated by TCRdb to about 2019). About the investigation overall: Peripheral blood was collected at initial diagnosis, before any treatment. A discovery cohort of roughly 100 patients, about 43 with Graves' ophthalmopathy and 57 with stable Graves' hyperthyroidism, was used to find distinguishing TCR V-J signatures. An independent validation cohort of fewer than 20 hyperthyroidism patients and approximately 15 patients who later progressed to ophthalmopathy tested prospective prediction of ophthalmopathy. The 90 to 100 discovery patients were randomly split 7:3 into training and test sets. In about six Graves' hyperthyroidism patients, the study also compared T-cell repertoires from thyroid tissue with T-cell repertoires from blood. After sampling, hyperthyroidism patients received methimazole starting at 30 mg daily, and ophthalmopathy patients received high-dose intravenous methylprednisolone. According to the paper, TCR Vbeta CDR3 sequencing was carried out on about 140 peripheral blood samples, which came from around 43 ophthalmopathy, under 80 hyperthyroidism and roughly 17 progressor patients. Study-wide conclusions, independent of this receptor: In validation, progression to ophthalmopathy was predicted by the model with almost 71% sensitivity and under 85% specificity, a median of approximately 6.5 months before onset. Most expanded thyroid clonotypes (frequency above 0.001) were also found in blood, which suggests that blood repertoires may mirror thyroid immune responses. No statistical method was used to fix the sample size in advance, and group allocation was not hidden from the investigators. A model built on a 13 V-J signature distinguished ophthalmopathy from stable hyperthyroidism, reaching around 90% sensitivity and around 81% specificity in cross-validation and 80%/75% in testing.

Ophthalmopathy patients had moderately to severely active disease, Clinical Activity Score of at least 3, NOSPECS grade of at least 4, and duration under 3 months. Any patient with an uncontrolled infection, another autoimmune disease, pregnancy or lactation was excluded. Diagnoses were established on the basis of clinical symptoms, serum thyroxine and TRAb, thyroid ultrasound, and orbital computed tomography. Ficoll-Paque density gradient centrifugation was used to isolate PBMCs from approximately 10 ml of fresh peripheral blood. Trizol reagent was used to extract total RNA, and RNA quality was then checked on an Agilent 2100 Bioanalyzer. This clonotype was seen many times. Its antigen remains undetermined. One base away there is no much larger clone; base qualities are not given. The TCR beta CDR3 regions were amplified from the RNA transcripts. For the first round of RT-PCR on the TCR CDR3, the HTBI primer set was used together with the Qiagen OneStep RT-PCR kit. Libraries were constructed in a second round of multiplex PCR, after which size selection and purification were performed. The libraries were sequenced on an Illumina HiSeq2000 using paired-end 100 bp reads. From the authors' description of their analysis: SOAPnuke was used to process the raw data, with reads discarded if the reads contained adapters or uncalled bases, had a mean Phred below 15, or lacked an exact constant-primer or identifier match. COPE v1.2.5 was used to merge high-quality paired reads, and clonotypes were defined as unique nucleotide sequences. MiTCR v1.1 was used to align the clonotypes against IMGT TRBV, TRBD and TRBJ reference segments. The analysis was restricted to V-J combinations with a frequency above 0.0001, which together covered 99.2% of the repertoires. The TCS score was defined as F50 (clonal expansion) divided by E x V (chaos), with BLOSUM62-based TCRdist calculated between CDR3 peptides within each V-J. Welch's t-statistics and random forest reduced 514 V-J features to roughly 13, which were used in a naive Bayes classifier (R e1071). The public reads were run again by TCRdb, first through fastp at Q25 and then through MiXCR, and only productive beta chains were kept. One record per CDR3 amino acid sequence lists the most common genes and DNA. The V and J calls were not made by the authors but by TCRdb's processing. Across this sample there are about 520,000 distinct CDR3 sequences, with around 22% seen only once. 11% of the sample is in the top ten clones.

Per the germline V gene, KGHDR is the CDR1 and SFDVKD is the CDR2. The CDR3 spans 15 residues, from the cysteine through the phenylalanine. This entry keeps only the CDR3 DNA: 45 bases, framed from base 1. The V end gives up 2 bases and the J end 4 bases, leaving 6 bases in the junction not matched to a gene. The receptor comes from a woman aged 25 to 45 with Graves' ophthalmopathy. The rearrangement combines TRBV24-1 with TRBJ1-2, and 7 junctional nucleotides match TRBD1. The specimen sequenced was blood. Here the CDR3 is given as CATSDSDRASYGYTF. The DNA reads TGTGCCACCAGTGATTCAGACAGGGCGAGCTATGGCTACACCTTC.